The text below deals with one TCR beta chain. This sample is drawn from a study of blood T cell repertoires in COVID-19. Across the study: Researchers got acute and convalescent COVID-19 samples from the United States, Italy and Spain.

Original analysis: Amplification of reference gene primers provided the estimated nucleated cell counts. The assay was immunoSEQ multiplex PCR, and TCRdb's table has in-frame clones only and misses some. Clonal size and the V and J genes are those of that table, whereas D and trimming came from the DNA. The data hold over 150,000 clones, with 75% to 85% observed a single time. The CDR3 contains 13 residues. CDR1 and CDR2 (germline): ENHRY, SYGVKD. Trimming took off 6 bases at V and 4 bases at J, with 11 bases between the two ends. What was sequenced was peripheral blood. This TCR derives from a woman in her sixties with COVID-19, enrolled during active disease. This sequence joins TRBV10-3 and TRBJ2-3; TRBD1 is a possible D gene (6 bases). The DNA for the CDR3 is TGTGCCATCAGCAGAGGGGGTGCAGATACGCAGTATTTT. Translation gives CAISRGGADTQYF.